One sample yielded the 28 T cell receptor beta chains listed below, sequenced in a study of blood T cell repertoires in COVID-19. Sequencing was performed with immunoSEQ multiplex PCR; in TCRdb, only in-frame clones are kept and a portion is missing. The sample consists of hundreds of thousands of clones, roughly 84% of them appearing once. Specimen: PBMCs or T cells enriched from blood (not recorded which). The receptors come from a woman in her 30s who had recovered from COVID-19.

This chain uses TRBV4-3 with TRBJ1-2; 8 positions agree with TRBD1. Germline CDR1 LGHNA, CDR2 YSLEER. Germline trimming cut 6 bases from V and 3 bases from J; bases unmatched to any gene: 6. This CDR3 is built from 14 residues. The CDR3 is CASSPGQDYYGYTF. CDR3 nucleotides: TGCGCCAGCAGTCCGGGACAGGATTACTATGGCTACACCTTC.

The J gene is TRBJ2-3, the V gene TRBV9; the match to TRBD2 covers 9 bases. Germline CDR1 and CDR2: SGDLS and YYNGEE. The CDR3 runs to 20 residues. V shed 3 bases, J shed 0 bases, and the junction held 17 bases outside the gene matches. As DNA, the CDR3 is TGTGCCAGCAGCGCGGGTACAGGAAGCGGGGGGATACGAAGCACAGATACGCAGTATTTT. Protein product: CASSAGTGSGGIRSTDTQYF.

The gene calls are TRBV7-2 and TRBJ1-2; 9 positions agree with TRBD1. Germline V gene sequence: CDR1 SGHTA, CDR2 FQGNSA. This CDR3 is 17 amino acids long. V lost 3 bases, J lost 5 bases, and 13 bases stayed unmatched. CDR3 sequence: CASSLVIGDRASYGYTF. The CDR3 bases are TGTGCCAGCAGCTTGGTAATTGGGGACAGGGCCTCATATGGCTACACCTTC.

This clone came up a few times. CDR3 loop: CASSLVGRDGYTF. Here the CDR3 DNA reads TGTGCCAGCAGTTTAGTAGGCAGGGATGGCTACACCTTC. The rearrangement links TRBV12-3 or TRBV12-4 to TRBJ1-2; the D gene is possibly TRBD1 (5 bases). The CDR3 consists of 13 residues. Trimming stripped 1 base from V and 6 bases from J, with 9 bases between.

This clone appeared a single time. The chain links TRBV18 to TRBJ2-7; the D is unclear. The V and J ends lost 3 bases and 0 bases respectively, with 9 bases between them. CDR1 is KGHSH and CDR2 is LQKENI in the germline V gene. The CDR3 is 14 residues long. CDR3 loop: CASSPLADSYEQYF. CDR3 nucleotide sequence: TGTGCCAGCTCACCCTTGGCTGACTCCTACGAGCAGTACTTC.

The chain carries TRBV12-3 or TRBV12-4 and TRBJ2-7, with TRBD1 identical over 7 bases. The CDR3 has 13 residues. V shed 5 bases and J 0 bases; nucleotides not matched to a gene: 1. Here the CDR3 reads CASSRDSSYEQYF. In DNA form, the CDR3 reads TGTGCCAGCAGTCGGGACAGCTCCTACGAGCAGTACTTC.

The J gene is TRBJ2-7, the V gene TRBV28; 8 nucleotides line up with TRBD2. The CDR3 covers 15 residues. In germline, CDR1 is MDHEN, CDR2 SYDVKM. With V trimmed by 5 bases and J by 1 base, 7 bases remained unmatched. CDR3 DNA sequence: TGTGCCAGCAGTCCGGGGGGGTCCCCTTCCTACGAGCAGTACTTC. The encoded protein is CASSPGGSPSYEQYF.

The genes are TRBV7-9 and TRBJ2-1; TRBD2 matches 12 bases. Germline V lookup: CDR1 SEHNR, CDR2 FQNEAQ (reference sequence). V was pared by 5 bases and J by 7 bases, with 6 bases of the junction left unmatched. The CDR3 has 15 amino acids. CDR3 sequence (DNA): TGTGCCAGCAGCCCTAGCGGGGGGGTTGGGAATGAGCAGTTCTTC. It is translated as CASSPSGGVGNEQFF.

The sample holds a few counts of this clone. The chain links TRBV5-8 to TRBJ1-6; 9 bases match TRBD1. The CDR3 covers 15 residues. Germline CDR1 is SGHTS and CDR2 is YDEGEE. V was pared by 4 bases and J by 8 bases, with 7 bases of the junction left unmatched. The CDR3 loop is CASSPGQGSYSPLHF. The CDR3 DNA reads TGTGCCAGCAGCCCGGGACAGGGCAGTTATTCACCCCTCCACTTT.

This rearrangement joins TRBV5-1 to TRBJ2-6, with D maybe TRBD1 (6 bases). V lost 2 bases and J lost 0, with 12 bases in between. The CDR3 spans 17 residues. Germline V gives CDR1 SGHRS, CDR2 YFSETQ. The CDR3 region is CASSFHRDSSGANVLTF. DNA for the CDR3: TGCGCCAGCAGCTTCCACAGGGATAGCTCTGGGGCCAACGTCCTGACTTTC.

The V and J genes are TRBV27 and TRBJ1-6, with D perhaps TRBD1 (6 bases). This CDR3 comprises 16 residues. CDR1 is MNHEY and CDR2 is SMNVEV in the germline V gene (reference sequence). The V end lost 5 bases, the J end lost 6 bases, and 17 bases lay between the germline ends. CDR3 amino acids: CASSALTGQRNSPLHF. The DNA for the CDR3 is TGTGCCAGCAGTGCCCTAACAGGACAGCGTAATTCACCCCTCCACTTT.

V is TRBV7-6 and J is TRBJ2-3; 9 nucleotides line up with TRBD1. The CDR3 covers 16 residues. V lost 5 bases, J lost 0 bases, and 6 bases stayed unmatched. The germline gives CDR1 SGHVS, CDR2 FNYEAQ. The chain's CDR3 is CASSRRTGESTDTQYF. The CDR3 DNA reads TGTGCCAGCAGCCGTCGGACAGGGGAGAGCACAGATACGCAGTATTTT. Full variable domain (rest looked up from reference TRBV7-6 and TRBJ2-3): GAGVSQSPRYKVTKRGQDVALRCDPISGHVSLYWYRQALGQGPEFLTYFNYEAQQDKSGLPNDRFSAERPEGSISTLTIQRTEQRDSAMYRCASSRRTGESTDTQYFGPGTRLTVL.

This clone was seen a single time. The chain links TRBV7-2 to TRBJ1-5; unclear D gene. CDR3 length: 15 amino acids. Germline loops: CDR1 SGHTA, CDR2 FQGNSA. V dropped 1 base and J dropped 7 bases, with 14 bases sitting between them. The CDR3 nucleotides are TGTGCCAGCAGCTTAGGGGTGTCAGCAGGCCAGCCCCAGCATTTT. Its translation: CASSLGVSAGQPQHF.

This clone has a handful of counts. Within the sample, other DNA sequences also encode this same CDR3. CDR3 nucleotides: TGTGCCAGCAGTTCACAGGGGTATGGCTACACCTTC. It yields the protein CASSSQGYGYTF. The chain carries TRBV12-3 or TRBV12-4 and TRBJ1-2; 7 bases fit TRBD1. The CDR3 length is 12 residues. After removal of 4 bases from V and 5 bases from J, the junction contained 1 base not matched to a gene.

This chain connects TRBV5-5 to TRBJ1-1; no firm D call. The CDR3 length is 15 residues. V was shortened by 2 bases and J by 1 base, with 12 bases between the two germline ends. Germline CDR1 reads SGHKS; CDR2 reads YYEKEE (reference sequence). The CDR3 DNA reads TGTGCCAGCAGCTTTCGATCCAGCGGGAACACTGAAGCTTTCTTT. Translated, it gives CASSFRSSGNTEAFF.

V usage is TRBV27 and J usage is TRBJ2-1, with TRBD1 matching 9 bases. The germline V gene encodes CDR1 MNHEY and CDR2 SMNVEV (reference sequence). J was trimmed by 7 bases and V by 2 bases; bases with no gene match: 6. The CDR3 consists of 15 residues. In nucleotides, the CDR3 is TGTGCCAGCAGTTTACCGGGACAGGGTGTTAATGAGCAGTTCTTC. This encodes CASSLPGQGVNEQFF.

The genes are TRBV27 and TRBJ1-5, with D possibly TRBD1 on 6 matching bases. V lost 0 bases and J lost 4, with 10 bases in between. Germline CDR1 reads MNHEY; CDR2 reads SMNVEV (reference sequence). The CDR3 contains 15 residues. The CDR3 loop reads CASSLSRQGNQPQHF. For the CDR3, the DNA is TGTGCCAGCAGTTTATCCAGGCAGGGGAATCAGCCCCAGCATTTT.

The genes are TRBV7-2 and TRBJ2-5; maybe TRBD2 (5 bases). CDR3 length: 17 amino acids. Germline lookup yields CDR1 SGHTA and CDR2 FQGNSA. V gave up 4 bases and J gave up 6 bases, with 24 bases separating them. CDR3 sequence (DNA): TGTGCCAGCAGCTCTCCTACTTTGCCCACTAGTGGGCAGACCCAGTACTTC. This translates into CASSSPTLPTSGQTQYF.

This rearrangement joins TRBV15 to TRBJ1-3; D call uncertain. The CDR3 is made up of 15 amino acids. CDR1 and CDR2 from the germline V gene are LNHNV and YYDKDF (reference sequence). The V end was cut by 0 bases, the J end by 4 bases, with 10 bases between. The CDR3 region has the DNA TGTGCCACCAGCAGAGATAACAGTCGCGGAAACACCATATATTTT. Amino acids: CATSRDNSRGNTIYF. Based on the CDR3 plus reference TRBV15 and TRBJ1-3, the full variable domain is DAMVIQNPRYQVTQFGKPVTLSCSQTLNHNVMYWYQQKSSQAPKLLFHYYDKDFNNEADTPDNFQSRRPNTSFCFLDIRSPGLGDTAMYLCATSRDNSRGNTIYFGEGSWLTVV.

The chain carries TRBV6-1 and TRBJ1-6, with D tentatively TRBD1 (5 bases). The V gene lost 4 bases and the J gene lost 0 bases, with 22 bases spanning the gap. The germline gives CDR1 MNHNS, CDR2 SASEGT. The CDR3 length is 20 residues. CDR3 coding DNA: TGTGCCAGCAGTGCCCGGGGGGGAGGGGTTGTAAGCTCCTATAATTCACCCCTCCACTTT. Amino acids: CASSARGGGVVSSYNSPLHF.

The J gene is TRBJ2-3, the V gene TRBV28, with 7 bases fitting TRBD2. Germline CDR1 is MDHEN and CDR2 is SYDVKM. The CDR3 is made up of 17 amino acids. Unmatched junction bases numbered 12, after V lost 6 bases and J lost 0 bases. In DNA, the CDR3 is TGTGCCAGCAGGGGGACGCGGGAGCGGGAAAGCACAGATACGCAGTATTTT. This codes for CASRGTRERESTDTQYF.

This chain links TRBV2 with TRBJ1-6, with a weak D call TRBD1 (6 bases). The V gene lost 8 bases and the J gene lost 10 bases, with 15 bases spanning the gap. The CDR3 length is 13 residues. Germline V gives CDR1 SNHLY, CDR2 FYNNEI. CDR3 amino acids: CASRIQGDSPLHF. For the CDR3, the DNA is TGTGCCAGCCGGATACAGGGAGACTCACCCCTCCACTTT.

The rearrangement joins TRBV28 to TRBJ1-5; TRBD1 agrees at 8 bases. V lost 6 bases, J lost 6 bases, and 7 bases stayed unmatched. The CDR3 extends over 14 amino acids. Per the germline V gene, CDR1 is MDHEN and CDR2 is SYDVKM. The CDR3 bases are TGTGCCAGCAGCCCAGGGGGCGGGAGTCAGCCCCAGCATTTT. Translated: CASSPGGGSQPQHF.

The V gene is TRBV19, the J gene TRBJ1-3, with TRBD1 matching 7 bases. Germline CDR1 LNHDA, CDR2 SQIVND (reference sequence). V lost 5 bases, J lost 9 bases, and 16 bases stayed unmatched. The CDR3 loop spans 16 amino acids. The CDR3 DNA is TGTGCCAGTAGTGGGACCGGGACAGCGGAGATTGGCACCATATATTTT. This gives the protein CASSGTGTAEIGTIYF.

The chain uses TRBV9 and TRBJ2-5; 9 positions agree with TRBD1. Germline V CDR1 and CDR2: SGDLS, YYNGEE. CDR3 size: 16 residues. Trimming removed 3 bases from V and 5 bases from J; junction bases left unmatched: 11. CDR3 DNA: TGTGCCAGCAGCGCGAACTTACAGGGGGCGAAGGAGACCCAGTACTTC. It yields the protein CASSANLQGAKETQYF.

The V gene is TRBV7-2, the J gene TRBJ2-5; 9 bases are a match to TRBD1. The J segment lost 3 bases and the V segment lost 5 bases, leaving 7 bases of the junction unmatched. The V gene's germline CDR1 is SGHTA and CDR2 FQGNSA. This CDR3 contains 15 residues. Here the CDR3 DNA reads TGTGCCAGCAGCGCGCAGACAGGGGGGAAAGAGACCCAGTACTTC. This codes for CASSAQTGGKETQYF.

This clone was seen a handful of times. The CDR3 nucleotides are TGTGCCAGCTCACCAATCTCCTCTAACTATGGCTACACCTTC. The encoded protein is CASSPISSNYGYTF. The chain combines TRBV18 with TRBJ1-2; D is ambiguous. From germline, CDR1 is KGHSH and CDR2 LQKENI. Trimming stripped 2 bases from V and 0 bases from J, with 7 bases between. The CDR3 is 14 residues long.

The rearrangement joins TRBV28 to TRBJ1-1, with TRBD1 matching 7 bases. Germline lookup yields CDR1 MDHEN and CDR2 SYDVKM. Unmatched junction bases numbered 8, after V lost 6 bases and J lost 4 bases. The CDR3 contains 14 residues. The CDR3 bases are TGTGCCAGCAGCTTACTTACAGGGGCCACTGAAGCTTTCTTT. This sequence encodes CASSLLTGATEAFF.